This TCR beta chain was captured by sequencing in a study of cytomegalovirus exposure and HLA in healthy donors (TCRdb year 2017). Some background on the complete study: According to an earlier analysis of a few hundred of the donors, about 180 million T cells yielded roughly 100 million unique TCR beta sequences and 276 Gb of sequence data. Along with the approximately 700-subject first cohort, a separate validation cohort of over a hundred different subjects was used. Both class I and class II loci were covered by HLA typing, at four-digit resolution. To predict cytomegalovirus infection status, the study brought together high-throughput TCR immunosequencing, statistical association of individual TCRs with disease status, and machine learning. All discovery cohort repertoires had been generated on a single sequencing platform. Because of strong linkage in the cohort, roughly five DR-DQ haplotypes were treated as single units for association and clustering. The genetic ancestry cluster associated with self-reported Caucasian donors included 81% of the 398 genotyped donors. Typing coverage differed by locus: A, B, C, DRB1 and DQB1 were typed in about 620-630 donors, DQA1 in 522, DPA1 in 600 to 610, and DPB1 in 472. The study used immunosequencing to profile the T cell repertoires of 666 subjects and linked those repertoires to cytomegalovirus serostatus. Rather than drawing on any new phenotypic data, the later analysis identified candidate immune exposures from TCR beta sequences and the way those sequences occurred across donors. The aim of the study was to test whether cataloging public T cell receptors could identify signatures of past pathogen exposure. Across 300 to 500 genotyped donors of the cohort, an average of about 240,000 unique TCR beta nucleotide sequences per donor were sequenced, and roughly 17% of those sequences were non-productive. An earlier analysis of 450 to 750 of the donors used high-throughput TCR beta sequencing to judge whether each TCR beta V gene segment behaved as functional or pseudogenic. Donor age, sex, ethnicity and CMV serostatus were collected together with the repertoire data. A later analysis re-analyzed previously published TCR beta repertoires from 666 donors and added high-resolution HLA genotyping to study TCR occurrence patterns. A later genetic analysis used genome-wide SNP genotypes for about 60% of the roughly 700 donors, treating that subset as a discovery cohort. About 280 gigabases of sequencing data and 70 million to 95 million unique TCR sequences made up an early release that covered 500 to 700 HLA-typed donors.

To prepare the library, the immunoSEQ multiplex PCR assay was applied. A mixture of 60 forward primers for TCR Vbeta segments and 13 reverse primers for TCR Jbeta segments was used in the multiplex PCR. The CDR3 region of rearranged TCR beta genes was amplified from genomic DNA by a multiplex PCR assay. The amplified TCR beta libraries were sequenced on the Illumina HiSeq System as 87-base-pair reads. In the original analysis: Across the roughly 640 repertoires, a later analysis counted some 80 million unique TCR beta chains, 9.5 million to 12 million of which were shared by at least two donors. Raw reads were error-corrected and collapsed into unique sequences by a nearest-neighbor algorithm in which closely related sequences were merged to remove PCR and sequencing errors. CDR3 sequences were aligned to IMGT reference sequences to assign V, D and J gene segments. For a sequence to be retained, a match of at least six nucleotides to both a V gene segment and a J gene segment was required. Rearrangements were called productive when the CDR3 lacked stop codons and stayed in frame with V and J; all others were non-productive. CDR3 was defined according to IMGT convention as the region running from the second conserved V-encoded cysteine to the conserved J-encoded phenylalanine. The earlier analysis of about 560 of the donors excluded any sequence lacking an unambiguous match to a single V gene segment. In an earlier analysis of several hundred of the donors, a V segment was called functional when productive rearrangements were above 56.7%, and segregating when the standard deviation between donors exceeded 5%. A statistical classification framework was built for diagnosing cytomegalovirus status from the catalog of TCR beta chain sequences. V and J gene assignment, in a later analysis, came from comparing TCR nucleotide sequences with IMGT/GENE-DB human TR gene sequences. In a later analysis, CDR3 sequences and most-parsimonious VDJ recombination scenarios were assigned using the TCRdist pipeline. In a later analysis, every TCR beta chain was defined by the combination of its CDR3 amino acid sequence and its V-gene family, and reads without a unique V-gene family were dropped. In a later analysis, around 650 highly shared, low-generation-probability nucleotide sequences were removed to address suspected cross-contamination and a sequencing artifact. For each public chain, a later analysis derived a clonal expansion index from normalized ranks of inferred template counts within each repertoire. A later analysis computed generation probabilities with a VDJ recombination model fitted to out-of-frame rearrangements, and checked the results against IGoR. A later analysis scored TCR-TCR, TCR-HLA and TCR-CMV co-occurrence with hypergeometric tests, applying a repertoire-size bias correction to TCR pairs. False discovery rates were estimated in a later analysis by permuting HLA or CMV assignments 20 times. A later analysis grouped co-occurring TCRs with DBSCAN, adding TCRdist sequence similarity when clustering within HLA-allele-positive subsets. Co-occurrence clustering excluded repertoires with fewer than 30,000 or more than 120,000 public chains, plus five with anomalous nucleotide sharing. TCRdb took this table from immuneACCESS and kept in-frame rearrangements with V and J called. Such tables lack part of the clones; where checked against another copy, unresolved V genes explain under half of the gap, and the rest is unexplained. The DNA was the basis for D and trimming; V, J and clone size are from that table. The sample table contains about 180,000 clones; only one count was recorded for around 80% of them. Under 2% of the sample rests with the top ten.

Concerning this clone itself: Its antigen remains unidentified. Base qualities are not at hand, and no much larger clone is one base apart.

The junction shows trimming of 4 bases on V and 7 bases on J, and the gene matches do not reach 4 bases of it. CDR1 and CDR2 are drawn from the germline V gene (reference sequence): SGHNT, YYREEE. From its cysteine to its phenylalanine, the CDR3 spans 15 amino acids. The kept DNA is CDR3 alone, 45 bases in frame from the first base. The cohort comprised some 680 healthy bone marrow donors. At the time of sampling, all cohort members were nominally healthy, though unrecorded immune exposures were likely present. The donor was CMV seronegative and belonged to the group of around 350 seronegative cohort members. Each donor provided a peripheral blood sample, and peripheral blood mononuclear cells were used for TCR beta sequencing. Genomic DNA was extracted from the blood cell samples with the Qiagen DNeasy Blood Extraction Kit. Overall study outcomes, separate from this receptor: In the study, around 150 TCR beta chains were listed as associated with cytomegalovirus. The earlier analysis of a few hundred of the donors excluded seventeen rarely observed V segments, including chromosome 9 orphons, because counts were too low. The 87-base-pair reads could not distinguish some IMGT-functional V segments, including TRBV6-2 and TRBV6-3, so those segments were excluded. The authors suggested that the approach could potentially be generalized to other disease states and immunological phenotypes. In a later analysis, TCR association rates were found to vary across HLA loci, with the most associated TCRs seen for DRB1 alleles and the fewest for HLA-C alleles. At a false discovery rate of 0.05, a later analysis linked about 17,000 TCR beta sequences to specific HLA alleles. V-gene and J-gene trimming of TCR beta chains was associated with a missense DCLRE1C variant in a later genetic analysis, and the association was replicated in an independent cohort. Across donors, most TCR sequences were observed very rarely, whereas some public TCRs were present in many individuals. An earlier analysis of 587 of the donors showed that most TCR beta V segments appeared in productive rearrangements either about 90% or about 30% of the time, which broadly matched IMGT annotations. The classifier was reported to diagnose cytomegalovirus status with high specificity and sensitivity in both the original and validation cohorts. This cohort had only TCR beta chains sequenced, and the lack of alpha or paired-chain data limited which features could be detected. Correlated functional status among segregating V segments might reflect linkage disequilibrium, but an unknown experimental factor could not be ruled out. Because some donors lacked HLA typing at each locus, the association tests relied only on the typed subset. In a later analysis, HLA-associated TCR beta chains were found to be more clonally expanded and to have lower generation probabilities than equally common non-associated chains. In a later analysis, most CMV-associated TCR beta chains were found to appear HLA-restricted, with HLA associations seemingly driven largely by CMV exposure. Three of the identified cytomegalovirus-associated TCR beta chains were confirmed in vitro to be specific for cytomegalovirus antigens. A cluster of highly shared sequence variants was judged likely to represent a technical artifact of the sequencing pipeline. The presence/absence analyses assumed that sequencing depth was roughly uniform across donors, and that assumption may not be true. A later analysis reported that several top co-occurrence clusters appeared linked to parvovirus B19, influenza, CMV and Epstein-Barr virus. Assigning TCR associations to individual alleles was difficult when HLA alleles, especially DR and DQ, strongly co-occurred. Compared with the roughly 720-donor mean, donors in an Asian-associated ancestry cluster had fewer N-insertions in productive TCRs, according to a later genetic analysis. A further reported finding was that TCR beta sequences accurately predicted the HLA-A and HLA-B alleles for most subjects in the first cohort. For the cohort, immune exposure information was limited to CMV serostatus.

The TCR sequence derives from a woman aged 25 to 39 in good health and CMV-seronegative. Input material: PBMCs. This chain is built from TRBV5-4 and TRBJ2-3, with TRBD2 matching 15 junction bases. The CDR3 region: CASSQGLAGGNTQYF. The base sequence is TGTGCCAGCAGCCAGGGACTAGCGGGGGGTAATACGCAGTATTTT.